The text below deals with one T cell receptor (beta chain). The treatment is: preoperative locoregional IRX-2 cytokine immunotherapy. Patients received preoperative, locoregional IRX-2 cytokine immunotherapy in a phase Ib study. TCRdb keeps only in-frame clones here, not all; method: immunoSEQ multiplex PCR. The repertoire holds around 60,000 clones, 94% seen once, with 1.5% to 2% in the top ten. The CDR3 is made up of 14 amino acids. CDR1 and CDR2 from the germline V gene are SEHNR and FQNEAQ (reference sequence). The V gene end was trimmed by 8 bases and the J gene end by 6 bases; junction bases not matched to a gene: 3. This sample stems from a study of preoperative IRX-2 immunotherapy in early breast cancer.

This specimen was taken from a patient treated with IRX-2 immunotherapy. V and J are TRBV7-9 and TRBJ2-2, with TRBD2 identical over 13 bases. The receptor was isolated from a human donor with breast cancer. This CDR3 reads CASLLAGGAGELFF. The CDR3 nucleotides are TGTGCCAGCTTACTAGCGGGAGGGGCCGGGGAGCTGTTTTTT.